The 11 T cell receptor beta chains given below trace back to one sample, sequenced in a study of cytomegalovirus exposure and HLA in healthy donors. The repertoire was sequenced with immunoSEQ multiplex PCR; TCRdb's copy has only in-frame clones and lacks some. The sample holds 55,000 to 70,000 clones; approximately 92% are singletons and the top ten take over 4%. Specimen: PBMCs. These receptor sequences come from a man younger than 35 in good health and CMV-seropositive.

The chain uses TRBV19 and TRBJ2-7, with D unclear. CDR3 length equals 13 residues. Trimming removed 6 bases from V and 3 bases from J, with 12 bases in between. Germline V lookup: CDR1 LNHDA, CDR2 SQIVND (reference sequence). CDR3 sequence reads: CASSIFPSYEQYF. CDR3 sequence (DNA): TGTGCCAGTAGCATCTTTCCGAGCTACGAGCAGTACTTC.

The CDR3 nucleotides are TGTGCCAGCAGCTTAACAAGGGGGCTTGGAAACACCATATATTTT. Residues: CASSLTRGLGNTIYF. The rearrangement joins TRBV7-3 to TRBJ1-3; TRBD1 agrees at 7 bases. This CDR3 is built from 15 residues. V was pared by 0 bases and J by 3 bases, with 2 bases of the junction left unmatched. The germline gives CDR1 SGHTA, CDR2 FQGTGA. The variable domain in full, with the rest retrieved from reference TRBV7-3 and TRBJ1-3, is GAGVSQTPSNKVTEKGKYVELRCDPISGHTALYWYRQSLGQGPEFLIYFQGTGAADDSGLPNDRFFAVRPEGSVSTLKIQRTERGDSAVYLCASSLTRGLGNTIYFGEGSWLTVV.

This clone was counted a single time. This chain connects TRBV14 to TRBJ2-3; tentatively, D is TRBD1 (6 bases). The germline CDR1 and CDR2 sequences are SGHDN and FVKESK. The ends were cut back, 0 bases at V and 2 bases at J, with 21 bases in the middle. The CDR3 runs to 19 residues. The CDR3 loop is CASSQEEETGVFTTDTQYF. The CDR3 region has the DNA TGTGCCAGCAGCCAAGAAGAGGAGACAGGAGTCTTTACCACAGATACGCAGTATTTT. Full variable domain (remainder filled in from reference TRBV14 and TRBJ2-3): EAGVTQFPSHSVIEKGQTVTLRCDPISGHDNLYWYRRVMGKEIKFLLHFVKESKQDESGMPNNRFLAERTGGTYSTLKVQPAELEDSGVYFCASSQEEETGVFTTDTQYFGPGTRLTVL.

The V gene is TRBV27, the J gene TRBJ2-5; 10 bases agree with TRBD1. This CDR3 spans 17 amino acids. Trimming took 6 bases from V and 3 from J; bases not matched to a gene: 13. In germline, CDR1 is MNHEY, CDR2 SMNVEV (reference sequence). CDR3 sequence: CASSLRRQGAQEETQYF. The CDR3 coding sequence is TGTGCCAGCAGCCTACGAAGACAGGGGGCACAGGAAGAGACCCAGTACTTC.

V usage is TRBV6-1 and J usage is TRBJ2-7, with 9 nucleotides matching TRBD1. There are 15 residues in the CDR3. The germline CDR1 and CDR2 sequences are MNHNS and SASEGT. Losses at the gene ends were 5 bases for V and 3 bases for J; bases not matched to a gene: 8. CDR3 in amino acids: CASSPLDRGSYEQYF. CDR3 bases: TGTGCCAGCAGTCCCCTGGACAGGGGAAGCTACGAGCAGTACTTC.

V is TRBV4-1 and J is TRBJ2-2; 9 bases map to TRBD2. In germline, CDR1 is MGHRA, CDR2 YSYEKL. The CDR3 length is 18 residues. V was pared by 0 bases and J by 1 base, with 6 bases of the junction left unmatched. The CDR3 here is CASSQEGLAGLNTGELFF. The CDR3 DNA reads TGCGCCAGCAGCCAAGAAGGTCTAGCGGGGCTGAACACCGGGGAGCTGTTTTTT.

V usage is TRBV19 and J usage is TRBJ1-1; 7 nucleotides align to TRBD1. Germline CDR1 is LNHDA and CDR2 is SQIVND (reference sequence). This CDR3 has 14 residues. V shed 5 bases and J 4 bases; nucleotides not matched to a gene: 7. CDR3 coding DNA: TGTGCCAGTAGTGCCCCGGGACAGACCACTGAAGCTTTCTTT. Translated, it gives CASSAPGQTTEAFF.

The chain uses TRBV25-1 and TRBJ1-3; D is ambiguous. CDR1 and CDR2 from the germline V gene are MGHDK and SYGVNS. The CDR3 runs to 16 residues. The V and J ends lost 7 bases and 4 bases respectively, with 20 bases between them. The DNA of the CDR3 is TGTGCCAGCAAACTCATGCGTAAATGTCGGGGAAACACCATATATTTT. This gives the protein CASKLMRKCRGNTIYF. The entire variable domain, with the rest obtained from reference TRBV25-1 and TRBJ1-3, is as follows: EADIYQTPRYLVIGTGKKITLECSQTMGHDKMYWYQQDPGMELHLIHYSYGVNSTEKGDLSSESTVSRIRTEHFPLTLESARPSHTSQYLCASKLMRKCRGNTIYFGEGSWLTVV.

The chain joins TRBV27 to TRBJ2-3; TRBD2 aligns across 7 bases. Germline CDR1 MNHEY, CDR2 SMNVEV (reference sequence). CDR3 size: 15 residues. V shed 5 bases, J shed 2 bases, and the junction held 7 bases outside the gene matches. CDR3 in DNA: TGTGCCAGCAGTGCCCCTAGCGGCCCCACAGATACGCAGTATTTT. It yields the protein CASSAPSGPTDTQYF.

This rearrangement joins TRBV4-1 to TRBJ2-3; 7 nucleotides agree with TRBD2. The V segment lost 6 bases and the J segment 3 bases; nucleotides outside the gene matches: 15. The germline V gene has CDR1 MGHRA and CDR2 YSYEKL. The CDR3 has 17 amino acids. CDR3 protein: CASRSFFLREMTDTQYF. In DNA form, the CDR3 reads TGCGCCAGCAGGTCCTTTTTTTTGCGGGAGATGACAGATACGCAGTATTTT.

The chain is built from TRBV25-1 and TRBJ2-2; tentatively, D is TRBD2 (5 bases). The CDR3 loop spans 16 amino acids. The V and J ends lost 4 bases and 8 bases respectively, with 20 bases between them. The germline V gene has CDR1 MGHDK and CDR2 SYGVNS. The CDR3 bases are TGTGCCAGCAGTGCCTCCGCGGACTTTACAAGGGGGGAGCTGTTTTTT. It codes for CASSASADFTRGELFF. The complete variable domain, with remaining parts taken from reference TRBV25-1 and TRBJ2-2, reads EADIYQTPRYLVIGTGKKITLECSQTMGHDKMYWYQQDPGMELHLIHYSYGVNSTEKGDLSSESTVSRIRTEHFPLTLESARPSHTSQYLCASSASADFTRGELFFGEGSRLTVL.